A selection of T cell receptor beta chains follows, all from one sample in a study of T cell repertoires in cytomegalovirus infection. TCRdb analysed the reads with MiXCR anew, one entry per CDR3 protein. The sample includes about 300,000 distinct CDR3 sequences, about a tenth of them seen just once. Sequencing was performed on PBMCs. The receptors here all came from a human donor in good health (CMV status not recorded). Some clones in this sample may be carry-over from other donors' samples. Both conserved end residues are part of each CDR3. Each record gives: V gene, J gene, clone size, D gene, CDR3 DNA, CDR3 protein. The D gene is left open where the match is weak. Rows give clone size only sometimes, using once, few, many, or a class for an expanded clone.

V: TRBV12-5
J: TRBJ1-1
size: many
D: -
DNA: TGTGCTAGTGGTTCCGGGGGTTTGAACACTGAAGCTTTCTTT
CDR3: CASGSGGLNTEAFF

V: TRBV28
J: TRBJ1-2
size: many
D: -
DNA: TGTGCCAGCAGTTCCCCGACAGTCTATGGCTACACCTTC
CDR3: CASSSPTVYGYTF

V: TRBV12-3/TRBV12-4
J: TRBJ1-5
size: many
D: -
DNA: TGTGCCAGCAGCCCCGGAGTGGTTCGCAATCAGCCCCAGCATTTT
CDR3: CASSPGVVRNQPQHF

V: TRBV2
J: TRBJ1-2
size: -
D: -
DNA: TGTGCCAGCAGTGAACTCGGCCATGGCTACACCTTC
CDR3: CASSELGHGYTF

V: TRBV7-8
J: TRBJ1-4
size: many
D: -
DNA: TGTGCCAGCAGCTCAGAGAGGGTCCCTAATGAAAAACTGTTTTTT
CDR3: CASSSERVPNEKLFF

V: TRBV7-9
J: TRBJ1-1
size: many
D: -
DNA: TGTGCCAGCAGCTCGTACCTGAACACTGAAGCTTTCTTT
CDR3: CASSSYLNTEAFF

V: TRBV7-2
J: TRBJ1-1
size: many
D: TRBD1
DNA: TGTGCCAGCAGTTTACCGAACAGGGGCGTCGCTTTCTTT
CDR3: CASSLPNRGVAFF

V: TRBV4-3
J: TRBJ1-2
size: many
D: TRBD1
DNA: TGCGCCAGCAGCCAAGAACCGGGACAGGGAGTCTATGGCTACACCTTC
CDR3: CASSQEPGQGVYGYTF

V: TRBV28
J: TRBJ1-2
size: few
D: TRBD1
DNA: TGTGCCAGCAACCGGGACAGGGGAACTTATGGCTACACCTTC
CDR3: CASNRDRGTYGYTF

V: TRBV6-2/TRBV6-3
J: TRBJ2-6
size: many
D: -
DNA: TGTGCCAGCAGTATCCTCAGGGGCTCTGGGGCCAACGTCCTGACTTTC
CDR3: CASSILRGSGANVLTF

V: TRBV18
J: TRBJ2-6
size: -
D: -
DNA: TGTGCCAGCTCACCGGGTTTCACCGGGACTCCGAGCTCTGGGGCCAACGTCCTGACTTTC
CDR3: CASSPGFTGTPSSGANVLTF

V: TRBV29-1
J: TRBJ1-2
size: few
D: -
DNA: TGCAGCGTTGAAAAGCGTAACTATGGCTACACCTTC
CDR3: CSVEKRNYGYTF

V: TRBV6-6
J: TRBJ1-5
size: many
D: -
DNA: TGTGCCAGCAGTTCCCGGGAACTCAATAGCAATCAGCCCCAGCATTTT
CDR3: CASSSRELNSNQPQHF

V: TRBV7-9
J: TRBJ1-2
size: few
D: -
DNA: TGTGCCAGCAGCCCGGGGGGCATCAGGGGTGAGAGCTATGGCTACACCTTC
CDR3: CASSPGGIRGESYGYTF

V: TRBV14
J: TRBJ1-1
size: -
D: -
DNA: TGTGCCAGCAGCCTGGGACTTTTCAACACTGAAGCTTTCTTT
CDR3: CASSLGLFNTEAFF

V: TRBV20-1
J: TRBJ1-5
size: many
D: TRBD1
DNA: TGCAGTGCTAAGCAGGGGGGAAGCAATCAGCCCCAGCATTTT
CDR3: CSAKQGGSNQPQHF

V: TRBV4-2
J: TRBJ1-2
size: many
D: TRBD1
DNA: TGTGCCAGCAGCCAAGATCCCTACGGGACAGATGGCTACACCTTC
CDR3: CASSQDPYGTDGYTF

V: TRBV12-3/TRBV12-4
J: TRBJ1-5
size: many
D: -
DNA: TGTGCCACCTCACAAGGGGGTAATCAGCCCCAGCATTTT
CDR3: CATSQGGNQPQHF

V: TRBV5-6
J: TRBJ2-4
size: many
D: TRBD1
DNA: TGTGCCAGCAGTTATCAGGGGGTGCTAGCCAAAAACATTCAGTACTTC
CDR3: CASSYQGVLAKNIQYF

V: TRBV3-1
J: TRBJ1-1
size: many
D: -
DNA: TGTGCCAGCAGCCCCCCGGGCCACCTAGGGCACACTGAAGCTTTCTTT
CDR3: CASSPPGHLGHTEAFF

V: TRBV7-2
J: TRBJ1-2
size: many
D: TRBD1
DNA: TGTGCCAGCAGACCACAGGGGGGCTACACCTTC
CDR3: CASRPQGGYTF

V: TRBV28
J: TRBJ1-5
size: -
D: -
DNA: TGTGCCAGCAGCGGGACTCCCAATCAGCCCCAGCATTTT
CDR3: CASSGTPNQPQHF

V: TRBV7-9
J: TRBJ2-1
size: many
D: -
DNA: TGTGCCTTGCGAAGTAACCCCAATGAGCAGTTCTTC
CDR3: CALRSNPNEQFF

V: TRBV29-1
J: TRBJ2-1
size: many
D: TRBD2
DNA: TGCAGCGTTGATGACGGGACTAGCGGCTCCTACAATGAGCAGTTCTTC
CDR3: CSVDDGTSGSYNEQFF

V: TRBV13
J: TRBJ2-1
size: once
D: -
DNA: TGTGCCAGCAGCCCCCTAGCCGGTACAATGAGCGCCGATGAGCAGTTCTTC
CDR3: CASSPLAGTMSADEQFF

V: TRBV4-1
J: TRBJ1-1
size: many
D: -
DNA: TGCGCCAGCAGCCAACCTCTGGACGGTAACACTGAAGCTTTCTTT
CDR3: CASSQPLDGNTEAFF

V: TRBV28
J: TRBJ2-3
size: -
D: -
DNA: TGTGCCAGTATAGGGGGGGCTCGGGATACGCAGTATTTT
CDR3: CASIGGARDTQYF

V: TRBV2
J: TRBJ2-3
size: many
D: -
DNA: TGTGCCAGAGGGGAGGCAGGCTCCGAAAAAGATACGCAGTATTTT
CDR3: CARGEAGSEKDTQYF

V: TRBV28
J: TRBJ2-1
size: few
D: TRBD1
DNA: TGTGCCAGCAGCGGACAGGACCCATACAATGAGCAGTTCTTC
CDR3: CASSGQDPYNEQFF

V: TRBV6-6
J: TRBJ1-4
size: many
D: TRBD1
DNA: TGTGCCAGCAGTACGGCCCGGGACAGTCGATATGAAAAACTGTTTTTT
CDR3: CASSTARDSRYEKLFF

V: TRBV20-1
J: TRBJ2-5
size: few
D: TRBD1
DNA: TGCAGTGCTAGACCCAGAGACAGGGGGGTTAAAGAGACCCAGTACTTC
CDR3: CSARPRDRGVKETQYF

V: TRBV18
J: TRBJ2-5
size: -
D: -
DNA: TGTGCCAGCTCACCACGACAGCAAGAGACCCAGTACTTC
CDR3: CASSPRQQETQYF

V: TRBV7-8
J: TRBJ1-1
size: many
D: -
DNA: TGTGCCAGCAGCTCAAAATCTTACGGGACCACCGGGGGGAGAGCTTTCTTT
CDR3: CASSSKSYGTTGGRAFF

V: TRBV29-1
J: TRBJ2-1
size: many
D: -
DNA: TGCAGCGTTGATAGCCAGCGCAATGAGCAGTTCTTC
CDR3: CSVDSQRNEQFF

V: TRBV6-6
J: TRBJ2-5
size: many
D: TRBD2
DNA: TGTGCCACTAAGAGCGGGGGGCTTGCCGAGACCCAGTACTTC
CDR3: CATKSGGLAETQYF

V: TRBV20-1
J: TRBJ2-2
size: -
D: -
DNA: TGCAGTGCCCCGGGTGGGGAAACCGGGGAGCTGTTTTTT
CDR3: CSAPGGETGELFF

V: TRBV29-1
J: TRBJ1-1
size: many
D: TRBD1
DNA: TGCAGCATCCGACAGGGCGGTGGCACTGAAGCTTTCTTT
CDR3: CSIRQGGGTEAFF

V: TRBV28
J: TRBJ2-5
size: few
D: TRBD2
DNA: TGTGCCAGCAGTTCCTCGGGAAGCGGGGAAGAGACCCAGTACTTC
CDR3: CASSSSGSGEETQYF

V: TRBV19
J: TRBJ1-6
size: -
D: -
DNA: TGTGCCAGTAGCAAGGAGACGCGGAATTCACCCCTCCACTTT
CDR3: CASSKETRNSPLHF

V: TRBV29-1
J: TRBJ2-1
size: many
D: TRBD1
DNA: TGCAGCGCTTACACCGGGACAGGGTGGCTCAATGAGCAGTTCTTC
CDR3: CSAYTGTGWLNEQFF

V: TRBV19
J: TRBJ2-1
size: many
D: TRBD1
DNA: TGTGCCACGCGACAGGGCTACAATGAGCAGTTCTTC
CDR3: CATRQGYNEQFF

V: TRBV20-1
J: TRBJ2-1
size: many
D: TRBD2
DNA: TGCAGTGGACAGCGGGGGGGCCAGCACAATGAGCAGTTCTTC
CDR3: CSGQRGGQHNEQFF

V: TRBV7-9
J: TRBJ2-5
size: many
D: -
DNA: TGTGCCAGCAGCTCAAGGGGGGTAGAGGAGACCCAGTACTTC
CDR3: CASSSRGVEETQYF

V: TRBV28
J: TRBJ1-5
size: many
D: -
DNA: TGTGCCAGCACCGAATCCTGGAGGGTTTGGAATCAGCCCCAGCATTTT
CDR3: CASTESWRVWNQPQHF

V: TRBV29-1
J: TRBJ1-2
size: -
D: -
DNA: TGCAGCGTTGTGGGGGGCGCCTTTTATGGCTACACCTTC
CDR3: CSVVGGAFYGYTF

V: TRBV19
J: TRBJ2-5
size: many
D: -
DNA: TGTGCCAGTTGGGGTGGAGAGACCCAGTACTTC
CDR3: CASWGGETQYF

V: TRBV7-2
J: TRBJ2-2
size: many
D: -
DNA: TGTGCCAGCAGTAAACAGGGATTGGTCACCGGGGAGCTGTTTTTT
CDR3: CASSKQGLVTGELFF

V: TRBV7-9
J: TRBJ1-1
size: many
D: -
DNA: TGTGCCAGCAGCTTCCACACGATGAACACTGAAGCTTTCTTT
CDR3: CASSFHTMNTEAFF

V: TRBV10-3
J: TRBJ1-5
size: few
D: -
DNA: TGTGCCATCAGCCCAGACTTAAGCAATCAGCCCCAGCATTTT
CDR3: CAISPDLSNQPQHF

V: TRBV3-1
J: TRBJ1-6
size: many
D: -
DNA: TGTGCCAGCAGCCAAGGGCTGCCAGGGGTATCGAATTCACCCCTCCACTTT
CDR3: CASSQGLPGVSNSPLHF

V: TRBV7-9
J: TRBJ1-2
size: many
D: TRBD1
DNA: TGTGCCAGCAGCTTACCACCACGACAGGGGGCTGGCTACACCTTC
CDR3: CASSLPPRQGAGYTF

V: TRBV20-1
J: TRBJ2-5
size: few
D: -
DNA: TGCAGTGCCCCAACAGGGTACTCCAGGGAGACCCAGTACTTC
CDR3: CSAPTGYSRETQYF

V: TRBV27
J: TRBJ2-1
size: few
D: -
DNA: TGTGCCAGCACCCCCCCTGGGGCTCCCGTCGGTGAGCAGTTCTTC
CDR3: CASTPPGAPVGEQFF

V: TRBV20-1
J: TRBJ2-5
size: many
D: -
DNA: TGCAGTGCTAGAGATGGCCGTGGGGGGATGTCAGAGACCCAGTACTTC
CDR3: CSARDGRGGMSETQYF

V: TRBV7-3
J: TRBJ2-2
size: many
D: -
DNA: TGTGCCAGCAGCTCTCAGGGTGGGGCCGGGGAGCTGTTTTTT
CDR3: CASSSQGGAGELFF